Sequencing of this T cell receptor (beta chain) was carried out in a study of cytomegalovirus exposure and HLA in healthy donors. About this clone: Antigen: not known.

Study observations and caveats: In a later analysis, CMV-associated beta chains were mostly HLA-associated, it appeared.

With 60 Vbeta and 13 Jbeta primers, the PCR was carried out. Some clones are missing from TCRdb's copy, which holds only in-frame ones; the method was immunoSEQ multiplex PCR. Here the sample spans about 100,000 clones, 60% to 75% being singletons. These donors counted as nominally healthy when sampled, but unrecorded immune exposures were likely. Trimming took 5 bases from V and 0 from J, leaving 7 bases between them. The CDR3 spans 13 residues. Germline V gene lookup returns CDR1 LNHNV and CDR2 YYDKDF (reference sequence). This receptor was identified in a woman aged 40 to 49 in good health and CMV-seronegative. This sequence joins TRBV15 and TRBJ1-1, with D uncertain. Sample: PBMCs. The CDR3: CATSVDMNTEAFF. In DNA form, the CDR3 reads TGTGCCACCAGCGTAGATATGAACACTGAAGCTTTCTTT.